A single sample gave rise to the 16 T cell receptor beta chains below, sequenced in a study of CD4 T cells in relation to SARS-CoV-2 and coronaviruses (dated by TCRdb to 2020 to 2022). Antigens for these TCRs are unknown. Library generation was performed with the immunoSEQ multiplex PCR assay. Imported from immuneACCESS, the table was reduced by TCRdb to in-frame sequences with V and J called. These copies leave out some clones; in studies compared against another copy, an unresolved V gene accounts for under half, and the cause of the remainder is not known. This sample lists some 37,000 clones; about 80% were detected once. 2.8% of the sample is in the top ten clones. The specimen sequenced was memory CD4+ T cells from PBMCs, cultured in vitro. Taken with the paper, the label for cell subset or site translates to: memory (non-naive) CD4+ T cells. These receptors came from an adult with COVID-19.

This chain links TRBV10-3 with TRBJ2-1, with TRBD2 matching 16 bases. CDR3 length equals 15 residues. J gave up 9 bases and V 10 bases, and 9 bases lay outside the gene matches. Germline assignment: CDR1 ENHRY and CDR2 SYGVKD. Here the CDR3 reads CATSGTSGRAVEQFF. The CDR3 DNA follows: TGTGCCACCTCCGGGACTAGCGGGAGGGCAGTTGAGCAGTTCTTC.

CDR3 sequence: CASSSRTGGNEQFF. The DNA for the CDR3 is TGTGCCAGCAGCTCACGGACAGGGGGGAATGAGCAGTTCTTC. The rearrangement uses TRBV11-2 and TRBJ2-1; 10 bases map to TRBD1. Germline V gene data show CDR1 as SGHAT and CDR2 as FQNNGV. The CDR3 sequence is 14 residues long. Trimming took 4 bases from V and 7 from J; bases not matched to a gene: 4.

The CDR3 nucleotides are TGCGCCAGCAGCCCGACAGGGGGTAACTATGGCTACACCTTC. As protein: CASSPTGGNYGYTF. This chain joins TRBV5-1 and TRBJ1-2, with 9 bases matching TRBD1. Germline CDR1 and CDR2: SGHRS and YFSETQ. The CDR3 extends over 14 amino acids. V shed 4 bases and J 1 base; nucleotides not matched to a gene: 2.

CDR3 residues: CSAGPQGDGYTF. The CDR3 DNA sequence: TGCAGCGCGGGACCGCAGGGGGATGGCTACACCTTC. The V gene is TRBV29-1, the J gene TRBJ1-2; 7 nucleotides line up with TRBD1. Germline CDR1 and CDR2: SQVTM and ANQGSEA. After removal of 7 bases from V and 6 bases from J, the junction contained 8 bases not matched to a gene. This CDR3 region has 12 residues.

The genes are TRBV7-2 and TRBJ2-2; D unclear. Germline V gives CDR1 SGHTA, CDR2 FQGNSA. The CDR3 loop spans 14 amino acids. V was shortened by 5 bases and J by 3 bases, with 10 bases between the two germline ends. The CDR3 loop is CASSPEVDTGELFF. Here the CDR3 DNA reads TGTGCCAGCAGCCCTGAGGTTGACACCGGGGAGCTGTTTTTT.

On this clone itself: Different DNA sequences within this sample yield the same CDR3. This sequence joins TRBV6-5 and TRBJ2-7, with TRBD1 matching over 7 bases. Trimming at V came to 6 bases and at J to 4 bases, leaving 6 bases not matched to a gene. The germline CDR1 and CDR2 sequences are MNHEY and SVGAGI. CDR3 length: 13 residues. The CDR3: CASRRTGAYEQYF. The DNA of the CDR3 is TGTGCCAGCAGGCGGACAGGAGCATACGAGCAGTACTTC.

The DNA of the CDR3 is TGTGCCAGCAGGATGACAGAGAACACTGAAGCTTTCTTT. Protein sequence: CASRMTENTEAFF. V is TRBV27 and J is TRBJ1-1; a possible D gene is TRBD1 (5 bases). This CDR3 has 13 residues. V shed 6 bases and J shed 1 base, with 9 bases lying between them. Germline CDR1 reads MNHEY; CDR2 reads SMNVEV (reference sequence).

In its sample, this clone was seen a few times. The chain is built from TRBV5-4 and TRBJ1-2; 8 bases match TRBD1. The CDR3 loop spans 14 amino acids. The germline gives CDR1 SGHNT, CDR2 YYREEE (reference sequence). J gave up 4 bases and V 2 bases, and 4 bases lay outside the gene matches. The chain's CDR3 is CASSFQGQVYGYTF. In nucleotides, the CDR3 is TGTGCCAGCAGCTTCCAGGGACAGGTCTATGGCTACACCTTC.

This chain's CDR3 is CASRGSTDTQYF. CDR3 coding DNA: TGCGCCAGCAGGGGGAGCACAGATACGCAGTATTTT. This chain joins TRBV5-1 and TRBJ2-3; no clear D gene. Germline CDR1 is SGHRS and CDR2 is YFSETQ. Trimming pared 5 bases from V and 0 bases from J, leaving 4 bases between. This CDR3 is built from 12 residues. Together with reference TRBV5-1 and TRBJ2-3, the CDR3 gives the full variable domain: KAGVTQTPRYLIKTRGQQVTLSCSPISGHRSVSWYQQTPGQGLQFLFEYFSETQRNKGNFPGRFSGRQFSNSRSEMNVSTLELGDSALYLCASRGSTDTQYFGPGTRLTVL.

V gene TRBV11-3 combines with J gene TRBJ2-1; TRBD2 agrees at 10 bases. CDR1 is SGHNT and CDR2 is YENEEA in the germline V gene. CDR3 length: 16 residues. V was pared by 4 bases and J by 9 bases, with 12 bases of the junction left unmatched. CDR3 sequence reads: CASSSIDVAGGREQFF. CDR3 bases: TGTGCCAGCAGCTCGATCGATGTAGCGGGAGGACGTGAGCAGTTCTTC.

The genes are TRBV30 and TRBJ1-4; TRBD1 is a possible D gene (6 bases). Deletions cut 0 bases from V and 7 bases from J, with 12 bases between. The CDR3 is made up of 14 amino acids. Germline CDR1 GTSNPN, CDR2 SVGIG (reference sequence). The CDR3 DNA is TGTGCCTGGAGTGTAGGGGGGGCGAGTGAAAAACTGTTTTTT. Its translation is CAWSVGGASEKLFF.

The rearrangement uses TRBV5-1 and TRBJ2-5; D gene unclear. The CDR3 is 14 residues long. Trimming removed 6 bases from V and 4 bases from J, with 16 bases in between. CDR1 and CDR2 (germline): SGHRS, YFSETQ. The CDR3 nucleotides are TGCGCCAGCACCCTTGCAGTCGGTTCAGAGACCCAGTACTTC. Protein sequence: CASTLAVGSETQYF.

The CDR3 DNA sequence: TGTGCCAGCAGCTTTAGGGACACCGGGTACGAGCAGTACTTC. Translated: CASSFRDTGYEQYF. V is TRBV9 and J is TRBJ2-7; TRBD1 might be the D (6 bases). Looked up from germline, CDR1 is SGDLS and CDR2 is YYNGEE. The CDR3 loop spans 14 amino acids. The V and J ends lost 4 bases and 4 bases respectively, with 15 bases between them.

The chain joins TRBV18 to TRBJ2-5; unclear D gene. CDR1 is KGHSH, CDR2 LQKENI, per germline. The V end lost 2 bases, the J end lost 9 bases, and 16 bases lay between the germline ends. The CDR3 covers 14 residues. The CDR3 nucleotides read TGTGCCAGCTCACCAAGCGCAGAGAGCCCGTCCCAGTACTTC. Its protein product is CASSPSAESPSQYF. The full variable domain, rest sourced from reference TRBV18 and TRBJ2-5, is NAGVMQNPRHLVRRRGQEARLRCSPMKGHSHVYWYRQLPEEGLKFMVYLQKENIIDESGMPKERFSAEFPKEGPSILRIQQVVRGDSAAYFCASSPSAESPSQYFGPGTRLLVL.

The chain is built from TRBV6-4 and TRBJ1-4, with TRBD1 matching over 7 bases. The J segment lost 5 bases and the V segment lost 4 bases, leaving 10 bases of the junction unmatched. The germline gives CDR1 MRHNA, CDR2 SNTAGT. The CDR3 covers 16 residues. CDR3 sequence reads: CASSVVKQGRNEKLFF. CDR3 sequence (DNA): TGTGCCAGCAGTGTCGTAAAACAGGGGAGGAATGAAAAACTGTTTTTT.

The CDR3 DNA sequence: TGCGCCAGCAGTTTCATGGGACTGGCCTACGAGCAGTACTTC. Its protein product is CASSFMGLAYEQYF. The V gene is TRBV5-1, the J gene TRBJ2-7, with D possibly TRBD2 on 6 matching bases. The CDR3 sequence is 14 residues long. Germline lookup yields CDR1 SGHRS and CDR2 YFSETQ. V lost 5 bases to trimming and J lost 2 bases, with 14 bases between them.